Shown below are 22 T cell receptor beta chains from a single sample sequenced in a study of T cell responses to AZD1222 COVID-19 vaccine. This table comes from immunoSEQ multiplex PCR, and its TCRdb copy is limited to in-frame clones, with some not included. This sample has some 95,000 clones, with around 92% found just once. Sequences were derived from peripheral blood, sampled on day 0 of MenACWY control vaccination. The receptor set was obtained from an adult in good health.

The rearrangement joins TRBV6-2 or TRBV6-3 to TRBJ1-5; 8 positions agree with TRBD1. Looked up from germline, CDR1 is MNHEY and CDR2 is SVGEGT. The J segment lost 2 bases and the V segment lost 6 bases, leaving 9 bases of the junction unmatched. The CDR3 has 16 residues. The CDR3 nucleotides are TGTGCCAGCAGCTGGATCGGACAGGGCGGCAATCAGCCCCAGCATTTT. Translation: CASSWIGQGGNQPQHF.

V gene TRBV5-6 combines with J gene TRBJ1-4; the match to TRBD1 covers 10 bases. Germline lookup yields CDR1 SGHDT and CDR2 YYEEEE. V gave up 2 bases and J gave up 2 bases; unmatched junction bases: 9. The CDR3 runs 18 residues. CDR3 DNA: TGTGCCAGCAGCTTAACAGGGACAGGGGTGTCGACTAATGAAAAACTGTTTTTT. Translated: CASSLTGTGVSTNEKLFF.

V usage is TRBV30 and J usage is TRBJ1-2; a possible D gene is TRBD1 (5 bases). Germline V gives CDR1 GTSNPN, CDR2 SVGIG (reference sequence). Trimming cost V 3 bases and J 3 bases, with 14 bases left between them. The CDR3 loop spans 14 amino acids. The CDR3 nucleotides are TGTGCCTGGAGAAGGAGGGGAACTGACTATGGCTACACCTTC. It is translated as CAWRRRGTDYGYTF.

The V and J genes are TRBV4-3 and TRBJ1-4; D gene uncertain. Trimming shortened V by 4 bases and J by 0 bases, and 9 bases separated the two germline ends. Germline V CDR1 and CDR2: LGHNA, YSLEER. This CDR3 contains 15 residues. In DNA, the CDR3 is TGCGCCAGCAGCCCAGACGTCCCAACTAATGAAAAACTGTTTTTT. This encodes CASSPDVPTNEKLFF.

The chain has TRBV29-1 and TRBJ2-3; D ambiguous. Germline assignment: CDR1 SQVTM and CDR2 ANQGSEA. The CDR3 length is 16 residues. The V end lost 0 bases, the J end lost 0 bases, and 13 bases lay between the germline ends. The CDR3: CSVEDRWGASTDTQYF. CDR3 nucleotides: TGCAGCGTTGAAGATCGTTGGGGTGCAAGCACAGATACGCAGTATTTT.

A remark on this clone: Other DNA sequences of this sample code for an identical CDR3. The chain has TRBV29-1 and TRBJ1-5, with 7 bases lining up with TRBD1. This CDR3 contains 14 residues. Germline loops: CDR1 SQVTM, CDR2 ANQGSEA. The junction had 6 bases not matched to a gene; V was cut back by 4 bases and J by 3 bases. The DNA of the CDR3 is TGCAGCGTTGCGTTTGGGACAGACAATCAGCCCCAGCATTTT. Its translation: CSVAFGTDNQPQHF.

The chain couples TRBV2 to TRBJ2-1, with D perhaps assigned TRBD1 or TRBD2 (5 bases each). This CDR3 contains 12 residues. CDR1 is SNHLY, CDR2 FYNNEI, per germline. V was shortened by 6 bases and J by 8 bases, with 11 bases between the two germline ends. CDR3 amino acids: CASRRQGHEQFF. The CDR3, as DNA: TGTGCCAGCAGACGGCAGGGACATGAGCAGTTCTTC.

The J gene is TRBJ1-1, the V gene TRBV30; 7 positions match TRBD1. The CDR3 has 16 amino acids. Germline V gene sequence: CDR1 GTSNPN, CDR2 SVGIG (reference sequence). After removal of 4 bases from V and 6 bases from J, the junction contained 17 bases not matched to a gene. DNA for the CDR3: TGTGCCTGGACCTTATGGTCAGGGACAGTGGCCTCTGAAGCTTTCTTT. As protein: CAWTLWSGTVASEAFF. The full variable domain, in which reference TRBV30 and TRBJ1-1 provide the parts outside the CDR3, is SQTIHQWPATLVQPVGSPLSLECTVEGTSNPNLYWYRQAAGRGLQLLFYSVGIGQISSEVPQNLSASRPQDRQFILSSKKLLLSDSGFYLCAWTLWSGTVASEAFFGQGTRLTVV.

The CDR3 DNA follows: TGTGCCAGCAGCTTGCCACAGGGAGGGCAAGCTTTCTTT. Translation gives CASSLPQGGQAFF. This chain connects TRBV5-4 to TRBJ1-1; D possibly corresponds to TRBD1 (6 bases). From germline, CDR1 is SGHNT and CDR2 YYREEE (reference sequence). This CDR3 is 13 amino acids long. The V end lost 1 base, the J end lost 9 bases, and 13 bases lay between the germline ends.

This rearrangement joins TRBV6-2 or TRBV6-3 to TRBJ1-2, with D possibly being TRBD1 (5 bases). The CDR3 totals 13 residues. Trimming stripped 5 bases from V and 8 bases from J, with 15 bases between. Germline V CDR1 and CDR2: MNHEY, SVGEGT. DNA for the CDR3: TGTGCCAGCAGTAGGGGCGGTATGCGAGGCTACACCTTC. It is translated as CASSRGGMRGYTF.

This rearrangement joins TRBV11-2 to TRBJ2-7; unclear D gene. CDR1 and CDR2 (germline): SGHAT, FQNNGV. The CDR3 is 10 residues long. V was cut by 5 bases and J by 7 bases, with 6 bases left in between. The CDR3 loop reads CASSQREQYF. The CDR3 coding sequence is TGTGCCAGCAGCCAGAGGGAGCAGTACTTC. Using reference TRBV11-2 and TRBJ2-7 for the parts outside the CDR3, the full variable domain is EAGVAQSPRYKIIEKRQSVAFWCNPISGHATLYWYQQILGQGPKLLIQFQNNGVVDDSQLPKDRFSAERLKGVDSTLKIQPAKLEDSAVYLCASSQREQYFGPGTRLTVT.

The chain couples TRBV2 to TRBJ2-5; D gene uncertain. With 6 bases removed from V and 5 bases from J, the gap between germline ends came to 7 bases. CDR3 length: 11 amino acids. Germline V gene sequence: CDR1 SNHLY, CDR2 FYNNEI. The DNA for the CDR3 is TGTGCCAGCAGGACAAGCGAGACCCAGTACTTC. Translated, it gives CASRTSETQYF.

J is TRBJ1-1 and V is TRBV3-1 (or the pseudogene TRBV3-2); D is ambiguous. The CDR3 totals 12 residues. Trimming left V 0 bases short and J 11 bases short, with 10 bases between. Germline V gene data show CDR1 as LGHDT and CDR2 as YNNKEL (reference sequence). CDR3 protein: CASSQDARSAFF. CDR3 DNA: TGTGCCAGCAGCCAAGATGCAAGGAGCGCTTTCTTT.

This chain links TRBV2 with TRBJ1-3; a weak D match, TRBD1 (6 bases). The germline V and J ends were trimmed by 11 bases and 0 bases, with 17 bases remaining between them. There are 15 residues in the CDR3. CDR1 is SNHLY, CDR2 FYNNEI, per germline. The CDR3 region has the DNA TGTGCCGGGCGAGAAGACAGGTTCTCTGGAAACACCATATATTTT. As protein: CAGREDRFSGNTIYF.

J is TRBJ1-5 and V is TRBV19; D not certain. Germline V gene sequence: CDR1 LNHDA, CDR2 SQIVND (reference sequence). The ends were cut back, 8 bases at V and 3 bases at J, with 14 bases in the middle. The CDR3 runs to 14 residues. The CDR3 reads CASSSRAANQPQHF. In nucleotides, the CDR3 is TGTGCCAGTTCGTCGAGGGCTGCCAATCAGCCCCAGCATTTT.

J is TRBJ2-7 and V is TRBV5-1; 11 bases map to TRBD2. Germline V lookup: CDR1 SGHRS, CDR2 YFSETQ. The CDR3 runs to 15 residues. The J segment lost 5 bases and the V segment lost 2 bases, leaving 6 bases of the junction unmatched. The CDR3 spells CASSFNSGGVNEQYF. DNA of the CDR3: TGCGCCAGCAGCTTCAATAGCGGGGGGGTGAACGAGCAGTACTTC. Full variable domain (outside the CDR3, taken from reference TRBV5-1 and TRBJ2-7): KAGVTQTPRYLIKTRGQQVTLSCSPISGHRSVSWYQQTPGQGLQFLFEYFSETQRNKGNFPGRFSGRQFSNSRSEMNVSTLELGDSALYLCASSFNSGGVNEQYFGPGTRLTVT.

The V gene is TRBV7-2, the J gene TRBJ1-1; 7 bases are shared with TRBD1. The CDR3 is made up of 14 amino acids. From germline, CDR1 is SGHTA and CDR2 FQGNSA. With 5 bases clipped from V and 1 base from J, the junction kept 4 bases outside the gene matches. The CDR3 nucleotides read TGTGCCAGCAGCGAGGGACAGCCGAACACTGAAGCTTTCTTT. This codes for CASSEGQPNTEAFF.

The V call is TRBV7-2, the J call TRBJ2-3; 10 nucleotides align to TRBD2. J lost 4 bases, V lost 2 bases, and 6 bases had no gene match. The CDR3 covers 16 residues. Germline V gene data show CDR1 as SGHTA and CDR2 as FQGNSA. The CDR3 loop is CASSLSSGGAADTQYF. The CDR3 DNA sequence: TGTGCCAGCAGCTTATCTAGCGGGGGCGCAGCAGATACGCAGTATTTT.

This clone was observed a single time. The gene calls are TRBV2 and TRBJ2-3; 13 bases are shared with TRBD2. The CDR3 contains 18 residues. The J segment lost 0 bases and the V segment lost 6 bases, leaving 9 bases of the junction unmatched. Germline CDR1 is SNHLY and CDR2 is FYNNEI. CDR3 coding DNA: TGTGCCAGCAGCACCGGGACTAGCGGGGTAACTAGCACAGATACGCAGTATTTT. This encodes CASSTGTSGVTSTDTQYF.

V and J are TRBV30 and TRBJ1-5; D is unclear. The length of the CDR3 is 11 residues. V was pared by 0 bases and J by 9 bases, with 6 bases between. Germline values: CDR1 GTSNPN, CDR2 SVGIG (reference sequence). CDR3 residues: CAWSVRGPQHF. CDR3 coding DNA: TGTGCCTGGAGTGTAAGAGGGCCCCAGCATTTT.

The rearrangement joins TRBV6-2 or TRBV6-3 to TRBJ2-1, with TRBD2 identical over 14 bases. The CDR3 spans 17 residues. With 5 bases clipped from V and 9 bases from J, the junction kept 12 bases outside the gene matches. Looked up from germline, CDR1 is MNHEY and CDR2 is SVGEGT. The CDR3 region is CASSQGLAGGRWSEQFF. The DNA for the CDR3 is TGTGCCAGCAGTCAAGGACTAGCGGGGGGCCGGTGGAGTGAGCAGTTCTTC.

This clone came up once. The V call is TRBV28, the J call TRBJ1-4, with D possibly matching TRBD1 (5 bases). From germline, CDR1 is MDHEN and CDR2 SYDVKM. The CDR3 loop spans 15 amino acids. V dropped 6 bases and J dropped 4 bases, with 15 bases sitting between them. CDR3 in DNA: TGTGCCAGCAGCCCTGCAGGGCGGGGTAATGAAAAACTGTTTTTT. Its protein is CASSPAGRGNEKLFF.